This T cell receptor beta chain emerged from a study of blood T cell repertoires in COVID-19. Turning to the study itself: Spain, Italy and the United States supplied samples that represented acute and convalescent COVID-19. Nucleic acid was either cDNA or gDNA, and it came from T cells, B-cell-depleted T cells, or PBMCs.

The V and J ends lost 2 bases and 0 bases respectively, with 5 bases between them. The CDR3 extends over 15 amino acids. Germline CDR1 and CDR2: SNHLY and FYNNEI. As handled by the study authors: Estimates of nucleated cell counts were drawn from the amplification of reference gene primers. Libraries were prepared by immunoSEQ multiplex PCR; TCRdb keeps only in-frame clonotypes and omits some of them. V, J and clone size are taken as reported in that table, and D and trimming were inferred from the DNA itself. The table has 200,000 or so clones, 80% to 90% seen once. Sample: peripheral blood. The TCR comes from an older man with acute or convalescent COVID-19. The V call is TRBV2, the J call TRBJ2-6, with unresolved D. The CDR3 loop is CASSEQSSGANVLTF. DNA for the CDR3: TGTGCCAGCAGTGAACAATCCTCTGGGGCCAACGTCCTGACTTTC. Together with reference TRBV2 and TRBJ2-6, the CDR3 gives the full variable domain: EPEVTQTPSHQVTQMGQEVILRCVPISNHLYFYWYRQILGQKVEFLVSFYNNEISEKSEIFDDQFSVERPDGSNFTLKIRSTKLEDSAMYFCASSEQSSGANVLTFGAGSRLTVL.